Sequencing of this TCR beta chain was carried out in a study of identifying expanded T cells in peripheral blood. No infections or other immune events were documented during collection. This clone has only a few counts. Its target is not known. Points from the study as a whole: Clone count variance between roughly two-week samples rose with total template count.

Profiled with immunoSEQ multiplex PCR; TCRdb holds only in-frame clones, not every one. The sample lists approximately 130,000 clones; around nine tenths were seen once. The TCR was taken from a person between 18 and 70 years old in good health. The material sequenced was blood.

For the CDR3, the DNA is TGTGCCAGCAGCTTAGCGGGCAGGACCCTTAACTATGGCTACACCTTC. As protein: CASSLAGRTLNYGYTF. The chain links TRBV7-9 to TRBJ1-2; no clear D. The ends were cut back, 0 bases at V and 1 base at J, with 12 bases in the middle. Germline V gene lookup returns CDR1 SEHNR and CDR2 FQNEAQ (reference sequence). CDR3 size: 16 residues.